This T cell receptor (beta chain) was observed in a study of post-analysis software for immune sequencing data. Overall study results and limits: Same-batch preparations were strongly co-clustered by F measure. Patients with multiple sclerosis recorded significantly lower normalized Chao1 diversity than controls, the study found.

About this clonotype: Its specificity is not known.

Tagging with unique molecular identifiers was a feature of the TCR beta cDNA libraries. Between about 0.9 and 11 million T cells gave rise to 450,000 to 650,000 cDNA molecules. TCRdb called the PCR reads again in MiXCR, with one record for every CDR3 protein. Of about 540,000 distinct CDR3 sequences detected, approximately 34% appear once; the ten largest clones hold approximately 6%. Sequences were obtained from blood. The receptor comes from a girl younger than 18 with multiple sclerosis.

The CDR3 nucleotides are TGTGCCAGCAGCTTAGTTCGGAGGGCCTACGAGCAGTACTTC. Protein sequence: CASSLVRRAYEQYF. The chain recombines TRBV13 with TRBJ2-7; perhaps TRBD2 as D (6 bases). V was shortened by 1 base and J by 2 bases, with 9 bases between the two germline ends. Germline-derived CDR1 and CDR2 are PRHDT and FYEKMQ (reference sequence). The CDR3 contains 14 residues. The whole variable domain, remainder taken from reference TRBV13 and TRBJ2-7, is AAGVIQSPRHLIKEKRETATLKCYPIPRHDTVYWYQQGPGQDPQFLISFYEKMQSDKGSIPDRFSAQQFSDYHSELNMSSLELGDSALYFCASSLVRRAYEQYFGPGTRLTVT.